The rows below give T cell receptor beta chains drawn from one sample of a study of cytomegalovirus exposure and HLA in healthy donors. Generated by immunoSEQ multiplex PCR, the TCRdb table keeps only in-frame clones and is missing some. Of roughly 90,000 clones in the sample, approximately 95% are singletons; the top ten hold 1% to 1.4%. Sequenced material: PBMCs. The receptors were sampled from a woman aged 25-40 years in good health and CMV-seropositive. The CDR3 runs from the conserved cysteine through the conserved F or W. A D gene is named only where the DNA matches it firmly. The size entry is marked missing in some rows and otherwise reads once, few, many or a size class.

abundance | d_gene | j_gene | v_gene | CDR3aa | CDR3nt
. | TRBD2 | TRBJ2-1 | TRBV7-8 | CASSPSLLAGGRRWNEQFF | TGTGCCAGCAGCCCCAGCCTCTTGGCGGGAGGGCGCCGGTGGAATGAGCAGTTCTTC
. | . | TRBJ1-4 | TRBV28 | CASSLDTEGENEKLFF | TGTGCCAGCAGTTTAGACACCGAGGGCGAAAATGAAAAACTGTTTTTT
. | . | TRBJ2-7 | TRBV5-1 | CASSPLGHARGSYEQYF | TGCGCCAGCAGCCCGCTGGGACACGCTAGGGGCTCCTACGAGCAGTACTTC
. | TRBD2 | TRBJ2-5 | TRBV15 | CATSRLAGDPWETQYF | TGTGCCACCAGCCGACTAGCGGGAGACCCATGGGAGACCCAGTACTTC
. | . | TRBJ2-5 | TRBV5-6 | CASSRFGGRLGETQYF | TGTGCCAGCAGCCGCTTCGGCGGGCGCCTTGGTGAGACCCAGTACTTC
. | TRBD2 | TRBJ2-3 | TRBV7-9 | CASSFGLAGLGSEQYF | TGTGCCAGCAGCTTCGGACTAGCCGGCCTAGGTAGCGAGCAGTATTTT
. | TRBD2 | TRBJ2-5 | TRBV5-1 | CASSPLLSGSETQYF | TGCGCCAGCAGCCCGCTCTTGAGCGGGAGCGAGACCCAGTACTTC
. | . | TRBJ1-1 | TRBV25-1 | CASSEGRGAFF | TGTGCCAGCAGTGAAGGACGGGGAGCTTTCTTT
. | TRBD2 | TRBJ2-1 | TRBV9 | CASSVHVRRTRAHNEQFF | TGTGCCAGCAGCGTACACGTCCGTCGGACTAGAGCTCACAATGAGCAGTTCTTC
. | . | TRBJ2-7 | TRBV6-5 | CASRTGAYEQYF | TGTGCCAGCAGGACAGGAGCCTACGAGCAGTACTTC
once | . | TRBJ1-2 | TRBV6-1 | CASSPFFGASYTF | TGTGCCAGCAGCCCATTTTTTGGGGCTAGTTACACCTTC
once | TRBD1 | TRBJ2-1 | TRBV5-1 | CASSFRQGLDEQFF | TGCGCCAGCAGCTTTCGACAGGGCCTCGATGAGCAGTTCTTC
once | . | TRBJ1-1 | TRBV10-3 | CAIREVGTEAFF | TGTGCCATCCGGGAGGTCGGAACTGAAGCTTTCTTT
. | . | TRBJ2-1 | TRBV5-6 | CASALSSHNEQFF | TGTGCCAGCGCTTTGTCGAGCCACAATGAGCAGTTCTTC
. | . | TRBJ2-5 | TRBV6-4 | CASSDSVGETQYF | TGTGCCAGCAGTGACTCGGTCGGAGAGACCCAGTACTTC
. | . | TRBJ2-3 | TRBV7-6 | CASSLNQPLILTDTQYF | TGTGCCAGCAGCTTAAATCAACCACTGATCCTCACAGATACGCAGTATTTT
. | . | TRBJ2-7 | TRBV13 | CASSYLSQGPPYEQYF | TGTGCCAGCAGCTATCTTAGCCAGGGCCCTCCCTACGAGCAGTACTTC
. | TRBD1 | TRBJ2-1 | TRBV19 | CASSIRQGPYNEQFF | TGTGCCAGTAGTATTCGACAGGGACCCTACAATGAGCAGTTCTTC
. | TRBD1 | TRBJ1-4 | TRBV7-2 | CASSRNRGGEKLFF | TGTGCCAGCAGCCGGAACAGGGGCGGTGAAAAACTGTTTTTT
. | . | TRBJ1-1 | TRBV7-2 | CASSLFGMGLAHLNTEAFF | TGTGCCAGCAGCTTATTCGGAATGGGCCTCGCTCATTTAAACACTGAAGCTTTCTTT
. | TRBD2 | TRBJ2-1 | TRBV7-2 | CASSSSPRTSGRAYEQFF | TGTGCCAGCAGCTCATCCCCCCGGACTAGCGGGAGGGCCTATGAGCAGTTCTTC
. | . | TRBJ2-5 | TRBV11-2 | CASSLGYRDSQETQYF | TGTGCCAGCAGCTTAGGGTACCGGGACTCGCAAGAGACCCAGTACTTC
. | . | TRBJ2-7 | TRBV5-1 | CASSFKGPPDEQYF | TGCGCCAGCAGCTTTAAGGGGCCTCCAGACGAGCAGTACTTC
. | . | TRBJ2-3 | TRBV13 | CASSLGLAGVVDTQYF | TGTGCCAGCAGCTTAGGGTTAGCTGGAGTGGTAGATACGCAGTATTTT
few | TRBD1 | TRBJ2-1 | TRBV7-9 | CASSLADREQFF | TGTGCCAGCAGCTTAGCGGACAGGGAGCAGTTCTTC
. | TRBD2 | TRBJ2-2 | TRBV13 | CASSGRLAGGGELFF | TGTGCCAGCAGCGGAAGACTAGCGGGAGGGGGGGAGCTGTTTTTT
. | TRBD2 | TRBJ2-1 | TRBV9 | CASSATGTTYNEQFF | TGTGCCAGCAGCGCGACCGGGACTACTTACAATGAGCAGTTCTTC
. | TRBD2 | TRBJ2-7 | TRBV28 | CASSLPGPGGYEQYF | TGTGCCAGCAGTTTACCAGGGCCGGGGGGCTACGAGCAGTACTTC
. | . | TRBJ2-7 | TRBV5-1 | CASSLDPRSYEQYF | TGCGCCAGCAGCTTGGATCCGAGGTCCTACGAGCAGTACTTC